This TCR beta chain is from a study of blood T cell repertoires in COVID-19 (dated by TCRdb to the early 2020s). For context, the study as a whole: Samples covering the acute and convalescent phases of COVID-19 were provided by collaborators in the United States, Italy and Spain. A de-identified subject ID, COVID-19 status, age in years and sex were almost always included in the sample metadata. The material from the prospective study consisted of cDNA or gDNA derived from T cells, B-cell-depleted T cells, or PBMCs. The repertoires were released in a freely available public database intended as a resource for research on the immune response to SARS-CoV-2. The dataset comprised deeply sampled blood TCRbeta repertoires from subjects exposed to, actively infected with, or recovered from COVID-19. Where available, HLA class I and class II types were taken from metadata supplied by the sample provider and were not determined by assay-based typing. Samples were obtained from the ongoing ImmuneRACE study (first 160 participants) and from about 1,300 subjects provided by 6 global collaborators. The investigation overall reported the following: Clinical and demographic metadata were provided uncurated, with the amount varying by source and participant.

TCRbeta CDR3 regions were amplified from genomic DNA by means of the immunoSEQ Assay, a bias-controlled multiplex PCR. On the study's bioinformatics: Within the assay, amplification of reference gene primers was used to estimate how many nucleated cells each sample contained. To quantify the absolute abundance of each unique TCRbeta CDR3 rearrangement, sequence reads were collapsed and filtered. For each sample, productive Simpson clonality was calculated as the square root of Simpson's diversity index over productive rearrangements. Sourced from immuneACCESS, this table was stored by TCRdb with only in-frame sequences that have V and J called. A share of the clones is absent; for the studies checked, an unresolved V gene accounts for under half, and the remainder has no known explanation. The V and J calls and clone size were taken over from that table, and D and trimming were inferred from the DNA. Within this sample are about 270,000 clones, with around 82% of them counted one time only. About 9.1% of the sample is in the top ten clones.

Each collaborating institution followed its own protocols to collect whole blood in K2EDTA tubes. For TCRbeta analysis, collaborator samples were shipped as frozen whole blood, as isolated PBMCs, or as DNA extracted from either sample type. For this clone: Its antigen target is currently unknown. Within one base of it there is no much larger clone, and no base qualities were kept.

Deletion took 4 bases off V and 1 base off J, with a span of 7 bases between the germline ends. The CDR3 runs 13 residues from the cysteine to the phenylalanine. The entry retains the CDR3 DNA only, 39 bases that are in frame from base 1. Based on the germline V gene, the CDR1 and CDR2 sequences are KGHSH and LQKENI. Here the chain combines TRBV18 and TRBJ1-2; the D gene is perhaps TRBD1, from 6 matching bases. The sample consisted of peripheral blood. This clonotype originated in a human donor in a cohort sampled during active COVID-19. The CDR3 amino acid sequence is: CASSRQVNYGYTF. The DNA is TGTGCCAGCTCACGACAGGTTAACTATGGCTACACCTTC.